The 25 T cell receptor beta chains below all came from one sample that was sequenced in a study of cytomegalovirus exposure and HLA in healthy donors. The PCR contained 60 Vbeta and 13 Jbeta primers. Clones were sequenced by immunoSEQ multiplex PCR, and TCRdb holds only the in-frame ones, with some missing. This sample's clone table lists around 160,000 clones. Source material: PBMCs. These receptors originate from a woman in her 50s in good health and CMV-seronegative.

The chain recombines TRBV28 with TRBJ2-3, with 13 bases fitting TRBD2. The ends lost 4 bases at V and 1 base at J; junction bases unmatched: 2. CDR3 length equals 16 residues. Germline-derived CDR1 and CDR2 are MDHEN and SYDVKM. The CDR3 spells CASSSGLAGRTDTQYF. DNA for the CDR3: TGTGCCAGCAGTTCGGGACTAGCGGGGCGCACAGATACGCAGTATTTT.

The chain recombines TRBV6-5 with TRBJ1-2; 9 bases are a match to TRBD1. The CDR3 extends over 14 amino acids. The V segment lost 6 bases and the J segment 0 bases; nucleotides outside the gene matches: 2. Germline loops: CDR1 MNHEY, CDR2 SVGAGI. The CDR3 sequence is CASRDRGTNYGYTF. DNA for the CDR3: TGTGCCAGCAGGGACAGGGGTACTAACTATGGCTACACCTTC.

V and J are TRBV7-9 and TRBJ1-1; tentatively, D is TRBD1 (6 bases). This CDR3 has 13 amino acids. Germline V gene lookup returns CDR1 SEHNR and CDR2 FQNEAQ (reference sequence). The V end lost 3 bases, the J end lost 11 bases, and 16 bases lay between the germline ends. The CDR3: CASSLMGGPMAFF. The CDR3 nucleotides are TGTGCCAGCAGCTTGATGGGGGGGCCCATGGCTTTCTTT.

The rearrangement links TRBV4-1 to TRBJ2-3; 7 bases are shared with TRBD1. Germline values: CDR1 MGHRA, CDR2 YSYEKL. There are 18 residues in the CDR3. V lost 2 bases to trimming and J lost 4 bases; unmatched junction nucleotides: 15. The DNA for the CDR3 is TGCGCCAGCAGCCAAAGCCTACACTCAGGGGGTAATGCAGATACGCAGTATTTT. It translates to CASSQSLHSGGNADTQYF.

This chain links TRBV18 with TRBJ1-6; 8 bases are shared with TRBD1. CDR1 and CDR2 from the germline V gene are KGHSH and LQKENI. J gave up 8 bases and V 2 bases, and 5 bases lay outside the gene matches. The CDR3 runs 15 residues. The CDR3 DNA is TGTGCCAGCTCACCAGAGGGGACAGGCTATTCACCCCTCCACTTT. It codes for CASSPEGTGYSPLHF.

The chain links TRBV18 to TRBJ2-3, with 8 bases identical to TRBD2. Germline V gene lookup returns CDR1 KGHSH and CDR2 LQKENI. This CDR3 is built from 15 residues. V dropped 3 bases and J dropped 5; count of bases not matched to a gene: 7. CDR3 sequence: CASSPRRGEVDTQYF. The CDR3 region has the DNA TGTGCCAGCTCACCCCGGCGGGGGGAGGTAGATACGCAGTATTTT.

J is TRBJ2-3 and V is TRBV4-2, with 8 bases aligning to TRBD2. This CDR3 has 17 residues. V lost 1 base, J lost 2 bases, and 8 bases stayed unmatched. Germline assignment: CDR1 LGHNA and CDR2 YNFKEQ. The CDR3: CASSQAQAGVNTDTQYF. The CDR3 nucleotides are TGTGCCAGCAGCCAAGCCCAAGCGGGGGTAAACACAGATACGCAGTATTTT.

The chain recombines TRBV7-8 with TRBJ2-3, with TRBD1 matching over 10 bases. V shed 3 bases and J 6 bases; nucleotides not matched to a gene: 6. This CDR3 has 15 amino acids. The germline V gene encodes CDR1 SGHVS and CDR2 FQNEAQ. CDR3 nucleotides: TGTGCCAGCAGCTTGAGGGGACAGGGGACCGATACGCAGTATTTT. Its translation: CASSLRGQGTDTQYF.

V usage is TRBV2 and J usage is TRBJ1-1; D possibly corresponds to TRBD1 (6 bases). Per germline, CDR1 SNHLY and CDR2 FYNNEI. This CDR3 comprises 12 residues. V was trimmed by 6 bases and J by 8 bases, leaving 13 bases between them. CDR3 sequence reads: CASRRGWEEAFF. The CDR3 coding sequence is TGTGCCAGCAGGAGGGGGTGGGAGGAAGCTTTCTTT.

This chain connects TRBV7-6 to TRBJ1-1, with a tentative D call TRBD1 (5 bases). Trimming removed 5 bases from V and 1 base from J, with 14 bases in between. CDR3 length equals 15 residues. Germline loops: CDR1 SGHVS, CDR2 FNYEAQ. CDR3 sequence: CASSQGPTGNTEAFF. In DNA form, the CDR3 reads TGTGCCAGCAGCCAAGGACCCACAGGGAACACTGAAGCTTTCTTT.

CDR3 DNA: TGCGCCAGCAGCCAAGATGAGCTTCGGGAGCAGTACTTC. Protein: CASSQDELREQYF. The rearrangement links TRBV4-3 to TRBJ2-5; possibly TRBD2 for D (6 bases). The CDR3 runs to 13 residues. V dropped 0 bases and J dropped 11 bases, with 13 bases sitting between them. Germline CDR1 is LGHNA and CDR2 is YSLEER.

The chain uses TRBV6-5 and TRBJ1-1; no firm D call. The length of the CDR3 is 15 residues. V was shortened by 2 bases and J by 0 bases, with 10 bases between the two germline ends. CDR1 is MNHEY, CDR2 SVGAGI, per germline. CDR3 loop: CASSYGGKMNTEAFF. The CDR3 bases are TGTGCCAGCAGTTACGGAGGCAAGATGAACACTGAAGCTTTCTTT.

The rearrangement joins TRBV4-1 to TRBJ1-5, with no clear D. The CDR3 runs 15 residues. Deletions cut 3 bases from V and 7 bases from J, with 16 bases between. Germline V gene data show CDR1 as MGHRA and CDR2 as YSYEKL. The CDR3: CASSQLGLVRQPQHF. The CDR3 coding sequence is TGCGCCAGCAGCCAGCTGGGCCTGGTCCGGCAGCCCCAGCATTTT.

The chain is built from TRBV27 and TRBJ2-3, with a weak D call TRBD1 (6 bases). Germline V gives CDR1 MNHEY, CDR2 SMNVEV (reference sequence). The CDR3 contains 15 residues. V shed 5 bases and J shed 2 bases, with 14 bases lying between them. The CDR3 loop reads CASSPKRTATDTQYF. For the CDR3, the DNA is TGTGCCAGCAGTCCCAAGAGGACAGCCACAGATACGCAGTATTTT.

V and J are TRBV6-6 and TRBJ2-5; no clear D gene. The CDR3 loop spans 13 amino acids. The ends were cut back, 0 bases at V and 5 bases at J, with 7 bases in the middle. Per germline, CDR1 MNHNY and CDR2 SVGAGI (reference sequence). The CDR3 DNA sequence: TGTGCCAGCAGTTACTCGACACTGGAGACCCAGTACTTC. Translated, it gives CASSYSTLETQYF.

This chain's CDR3 is CASSLVAGRGTEAFF. The CDR3, as DNA: TGTGCCAGCAGCTTAGTTGCGGGTCGGGGCACTGAAGCTTTCTTT. The chain has TRBV7-9 and TRBJ1-1; D is unresolved. Trimming removed 1 base at V and 4 bases at J, with 13 bases between. The CDR3 runs to 15 residues. The V gene's germline CDR1 is SEHNR and CDR2 FQNEAQ (reference sequence).

This chain joins TRBV4-1 and TRBJ1-2; TRBD1 agrees at 7 bases. Germline CDR1 is MGHRA and CDR2 is YSYEKL. CDR3 length: 16 amino acids. After removal of 1 base from V and 0 bases from J, the junction contained 5 bases not matched to a gene. The CDR3 DNA follows: TGCGCCAGCAGCCAAGGCGACAGGGCCCCTAACTATGGCTACACCTTC. Its protein product is CASSQGDRAPNYGYTF.

This chain connects TRBV4-3 to TRBJ2-3; 14 bases align to TRBD2. Losses at the gene ends were 0 bases for V and 5 bases for J; bases not matched to a gene: 4. There are 17 residues in the CDR3. CDR1 is LGHNA, CDR2 YSLEER, per germline. The CDR3 here is CASSQEGLAGAGDTQYF. Written as DNA, the CDR3 is TGCGCCAGCAGCCAAGAGGGACTAGCGGGAGCTGGAGATACGCAGTATTTT.

This chain links TRBV4-2 with TRBJ1-2; D gene uncertain. CDR1 is LGHNA and CDR2 is YNFKEQ in the germline V gene. V was trimmed by 5 bases and J by 3 bases, leaving 16 bases between them. The length of the CDR3 is 15 residues. CDR3 sequence (DNA): TGTGCCAGCAGCGTCCAGGACGTGGGAGACTATGGCTACACCTTC. Protein sequence: CASSVQDVGDYGYTF.

The chain has TRBV5-4 and TRBJ2-7; D gene ambiguous. The CDR3 has 15 residues. V lost 4 bases to trimming and J lost 0 bases, with 14 bases between them. Germline CDR1 reads SGHNT; CDR2 reads YYREEE (reference sequence). CDR3 DNA: TGTGCCAGCAGCCCTCGTGGCGGTAGCTCCTACGAGCAGTACTTC. This translates into CASSPRGGSSYEQYF.

The J gene is TRBJ2-7, the V gene TRBV5-1; maybe TRBD1 (5 bases). The V end lost 4 bases, the J end lost 3 bases, and 8 bases lay between the germline ends. There are 12 residues in the CDR3. Germline CDR1 is SGHRS and CDR2 is YFSETQ. For the CDR3, the DNA is TGCGCCAGCAGCACTGACAGCTACGAGCAGTACTTC. It is translated as CASSTDSYEQYF.

The chain couples TRBV19 to TRBJ2-7; a possible D gene is TRBD1 (6 bases). Germline V CDR1 and CDR2: LNHDA, SQIVND (reference sequence). This CDR3 region has 14 residues. V lost 5 bases to trimming and J lost 4 bases, with 15 bases between them. The CDR3 nucleotides read TGTGCCAGTAGTTCCGGGACACTCTATTACGAGCAGTACTTC. Residues: CASSSGTLYYEQYF.

This chain connects TRBV4-3 to TRBJ2-7, with D possibly matching TRBD1 (5 bases). Per germline, CDR1 LGHNA and CDR2 YSLEER. There are 14 residues in the CDR3. The V gene lost 4 bases and the J gene lost 1 base, with 11 bases spanning the gap. The CDR3 nucleotides read TGCGCCAGCAGCCTAGCCCAGGGATCCTACGAGCAGTACTTC. This codes for CASSLAQGSYEQYF.

This chain joins TRBV6-4 and TRBJ2-5; the match to TRBD1 covers 9 bases. This CDR3 comprises 15 residues. The germline V gene has CDR1 MRHNA and CDR2 SNTAGT. V dropped 7 bases and J dropped 3; count of bases not matched to a gene: 9. The CDR3 sequence is CASTSPRTGEETQYF. CDR3 nucleotide sequence: TGTGCCAGCACCTCCCCCCGGACAGGGGAAGAGACCCAGTACTTC.

The chain recombines TRBV9 with TRBJ2-1; 11 bases are shared with TRBD2. Unmatched junction bases numbered 8, after V lost 3 bases and J lost 3 bases. The CDR3 loop spans 17 amino acids. CDR1 is SGDLS, CDR2 YYNGEE, per germline. The CDR3 DNA is TGTGCCAGCAGCGGCGAAATAGCGGGGGGGCACTACAATGAGCAGTTCTTC. This encodes CASSGEIAGGHYNEQFF.